The 21 T cell receptor beta chains reported below all come from one sample, sequenced in a study of T cells in tuberculosis (dated by TCRdb to the late 2010s). Preparation of the library involved the immunoSEQ multiplex PCR assay. The table comes from immuneACCESS by way of TCRdb, which keeps in-frame sequences with V and J called. Part of the clones is missing from these tables; in studies checked, under half for an unresolved V gene and the rest for unknown reasons. In this sample the table shows roughly 29,000 clones, just over 90% of which occur a single time. The ten largest clones take up over 4.5% of the sample. The specimen was PBMCs. All receptors derive from a donor aged 10-29 years with latent tuberculosis or without tuberculosis infection.

The rearrangement joins TRBV14 to TRBJ1-4; 7 bases map to TRBD1. V was clipped by 3 bases and J by 8 bases; unmatched bases: 24. There are 20 residues in the CDR3. Germline CDR1 and CDR2: SGHDN and FVKESK. CDR3 protein: CASSHRYSWTGNLGGEKLFF. In DNA, the CDR3 is TGTGCCAGCAGCCACCGATACTCATGGACAGGAAACTTAGGGGGGGAAAAACTGTTTTTT.

This chain links TRBV21-1 with TRBJ2-7; TRBD1 was called by the table and not checked on the DNA. TRBV21-1 is flagged as a pseudogene. The CDR3 extends over 15 amino acids. The CDR3 bases are TGTGCCAGCAGATACACAGGGGATCCCTCCTACGAGCAGTACTTC. Protein product: CASRYTGDPSYEQYF.

The table lists this clone with a count of one. The chain joins TRBV28 to TRBJ2-3; 11 bases fit TRBD2. The CDR3 is 17 amino acids. V gave up 5 bases and J gave up 0 bases; unmatched junction bases: 7. CDR1 and CDR2 (germline): MDHEN, SYDVKM. The CDR3 loop is CASSPLLAGASTDTQYF. The CDR3 coding sequence is TGTGCCAGCAGTCCCCTACTAGCGGGGGCTAGCACAGATACGCAGTATTTT.

The V gene is TRBV5-1, the J gene TRBJ2-3; 8 nucleotides line up with TRBD1. The CDR3 spans 16 residues. V lost 3 bases, J lost 2 bases, and 8 bases stayed unmatched. Germline CDR1 and CDR2: SGHRS and YFSETQ. The CDR3, as DNA: TGCGCCAGCAGCTGGGGGACAGGATCTATCACAGATACGCAGTATTTT. This gives the protein CASSWGTGSITDTQYF.

The rearrangement links TRBV18 to TRBJ2-7, with TRBD2 matching over 13 bases. The CDR3 runs to 17 residues. Germline CDR1 KGHSH, CDR2 LQKENI. V trimming: 4 bases; J trimming: 1 base; junction bases outside the gene matches: 7. This CDR3 reads CASSLGTSGVSSYEQYF. The DNA for the CDR3 is TGTGCCAGCTCACTGGGGACTAGCGGGGTATCGTCCTACGAGCAGTACTTC.

The chain joins TRBV13 to TRBJ2-3; D is possibly TRBD2 (6 bases). Trimming shortened V by 5 bases and J by 0 bases, and 15 bases separated the two germline ends. The CDR3 runs to 16 residues. Germline V CDR1 and CDR2: PRHDT, FYEKMQ (reference sequence). The CDR3 region has the DNA TGTGCCAGCAGCCCTCGGGGGTTCCTTAGCACAGATACGCAGTATTTT. It is translated as CASSPRGFLSTDTQYF.

This clone was found a few times. V gene TRBV6-1 combines with J gene TRBJ2-3, with D possibly matching TRBD2 (6 bases). Trimming took 2 bases from V and 2 from J, leaving 11 bases between them. The CDR3 is 15 residues long. In germline, CDR1 is MNHNS, CDR2 SASEGT. CDR3 region: CASSESTSHTDTQYF. CDR3 nucleotides: TGTGCCAGCAGTGAAAGCACTAGCCACACAGATACGCAGTATTTT.

V gene TRBV6-1 combines with J gene TRBJ2-7; a weak D match, TRBD2 (7 bases). V shed 1 base and J shed 0 bases, with 13 bases lying between them. The CDR3 has 16 amino acids. In germline, CDR1 is MNHNS, CDR2 SASEGT. CDR3 nucleotide sequence: TGTGCCAGCAGTGAAGGTAGGGGAGGGGGCTCCTACGAGCAGTACTTC. It codes for CASSEGRGGGSYEQYF.

V is TRBV28 and J is TRBJ2-2; no clear D gene. The V and J ends lost 7 bases and 6 bases respectively, with 15 bases between them. Germline V gives CDR1 MDHEN, CDR2 SYDVKM. The CDR3 covers 14 residues. The DNA of the CDR3 is TGTGCCAGCAATTACCGGGTTTCCTCCGGGGAGCTGTTTTTT. This encodes CASNYRVSSGELFF.

The chain carries TRBV6-5 and TRBJ2-2; a weak D match, TRBD1 (5 bases). Trimming removed 5 bases at V and 8 bases at J, with 9 bases between. Germline V gene lookup returns CDR1 MNHEY and CDR2 SVGAGI. This CDR3 is 12 amino acids long. As DNA, the CDR3 is TGTGCCAGCAGTAAATACAGGGGGGAGCTGTTTTTT. It yields the protein CASSKYRGELFF.

The gene calls are TRBV28 and TRBJ2-1; 15 bases are a match to TRBD2. In germline, CDR1 is MDHEN, CDR2 SYDVKM. The junction had 3 bases not matched to a gene; V was cut back by 5 bases and J by 4 bases. The CDR3 spans 16 residues. This chain's CDR3 is CASSKGLAGGYNEQFF. CDR3 nucleotides: TGTGCCAGCAGTAAGGGACTAGCGGGGGGTTACAATGAGCAGTTCTTC.

This sequence joins TRBV28 and TRBJ1-4; D is unclear. This CDR3 has 16 residues. From germline, CDR1 is MDHEN and CDR2 SYDVKM. The V and J ends lost 1 base and 0 bases respectively, with 9 bases between them. CDR3 sequence reads: CASSLSEGATNEKLFF. The CDR3, as DNA: TGTGCCAGCAGTTTATCGGAAGGAGCAACTAATGAAAAACTGTTTTTT. Supplemented by reference TRBV28 and TRBJ1-4, the full variable domain reads DVKVTQSSRYLVKRTGEKVFLECVQDMDHENMFWYRQDPGLGLRLIYFSYDVKMKEKGDIPEGYSVSREKKERFSLILESASTNQTSMYLCASSLSEGATNEKLFFGSGTQLSVL.

CDR3 nucleotide sequence: TGTGCCAGCAGTGGGGAGGGGGAAAAACTGTTTTTT. It specifies CASSGEGEKLFF. The chain is built from TRBV2 and TRBJ1-4, with D perhaps matching TRBD1 (5 bases). Germline-derived CDR1 and CDR2 are SNHLY and FYNNEI. Trimming took off 4 bases at V and 8 bases at J, with 8 bases between the two ends. This CDR3 has 12 residues.

A word on this clone: This may stem from a read error, because a much larger clone lies one nucleotide away. J is TRBJ2-7 and V is TRBV7-9; possible D gene TRBD2, 5 bases. The CDR3 spans 16 residues. Trimming took off 1 base at V and 2 bases at J, with 15 bases between the two ends. CDR1 and CDR2 (germline): SEHNR, FQNEAQ (reference sequence). CDR3 region: CASSLGASSKPYEQYF. The CDR3 DNA sequence: TGTGCCAGCAGCTTAGGGGCTAGCAGTAAACCCTACGAGCAGTACTTC.

The chain links TRBV19 to TRBJ2-3, with D uncertain. The CDR3 has 11 amino acids. CDR1 is LNHDA, CDR2 SQIVND, per germline (reference sequence). Trimming took 7 bases from V and 6 from J, leaving 8 bases between them. The CDR3 spells CASTQRDTQYF. The DNA for the CDR3 is TGTGCCAGTACCCAACGGGATACGCAGTATTTT. Drawing the rest from reference TRBV19 and TRBJ2-3, the complete variable domain is DGGITQSPKYLFRKEGQNVTLSCEQNLNHDAMYWYRQDPGQGLRLIYYSQIVNDFQKGDIAEGYSVSREKKESFPLTVTSAQKNPTAFYLCASTQRDTQYFGPGTRLTVL.

This chain uses TRBV5-8 with TRBJ2-3, with D tentatively TRBD2 (6 bases). Trimming removed 4 bases at V and 6 bases at J, with 18 bases between. The CDR3 totals 15 residues. From germline, CDR1 is SGHTS and CDR2 YDEGEE. CDR3 sequence (DNA): TGTGCCAGCAGCGCGGGACTCCGAAGGCTCGATACGCAGTATTTT. Translation: CASSAGLRRLDTQYF.

V gene TRBV5-1 combines with J gene TRBJ1-3; 7 positions agree with TRBD1. Germline V gives CDR1 SGHRS, CDR2 YFSETQ. V shed 4 bases and J 0 bases; nucleotides not matched to a gene: 4. This CDR3 has 15 amino acids. The CDR3 protein is CASSPGDSSGNTIYF. The CDR3 nucleotides read TGCGCCAGCAGCCCCGGGGACAGCTCTGGAAACACCATATATTTT.

The chain has TRBV27 and TRBJ1-2; the D gene is possibly TRBD1 (5 bases). V was shortened by 8 bases and J by 0 bases, with 13 bases between the two germline ends. Per germline, CDR1 MNHEY and CDR2 SMNVEV (reference sequence). The CDR3 has 14 residues. CDR3 DNA: TGTGCCAGCGGAGGGCAGGGTTCTAACTATGGCTACACCTTC. It yields the protein CASGGQGSNYGYTF.

This chain links TRBV29-1 with TRBJ2-3; the match to TRBD1 covers 9 bases. Germline assignment: CDR1 SQVTM and CDR2 ANQGSEA. This CDR3 has 15 amino acids. J gave up 6 bases and V 0 bases, and 7 bases lay outside the gene matches. CDR3 sequence reads: CSVEETGQGVDTQYF. The CDR3 DNA is TGCAGCGTTGAAGAGACGGGACAGGGAGTCGATACGCAGTATTTT.

This rearrangement joins TRBV6-5 to TRBJ1-2, with TRBD1 as a possible D gene (5 bases). The germline gives CDR1 MNHEY, CDR2 SVGAGI. The CDR3 has 14 amino acids. With 1 base removed from V and 6 bases from J, the gap between germline ends came to 12 bases. The CDR3 DNA is TGTGCCAGCAGTTACTATCGTCAGGGAAATGGCTACACCTTC. This encodes CASSYYRQGNGYTF.

This chain links TRBV9 with TRBJ1-2, with a possible D match to TRBD1 (6 bases). The CDR3 has 13 residues. The V gene's germline CDR1 is SGDLS and CDR2 YYNGEE. Trimming stripped 0 bases from V and 7 bases from J, with 10 bases between. CDR3 sequence: CASSVVRGFGYTF. In DNA form, the CDR3 reads TGTGCCAGCAGCGTAGTCAGGGGCTTTGGCTACACCTTC.